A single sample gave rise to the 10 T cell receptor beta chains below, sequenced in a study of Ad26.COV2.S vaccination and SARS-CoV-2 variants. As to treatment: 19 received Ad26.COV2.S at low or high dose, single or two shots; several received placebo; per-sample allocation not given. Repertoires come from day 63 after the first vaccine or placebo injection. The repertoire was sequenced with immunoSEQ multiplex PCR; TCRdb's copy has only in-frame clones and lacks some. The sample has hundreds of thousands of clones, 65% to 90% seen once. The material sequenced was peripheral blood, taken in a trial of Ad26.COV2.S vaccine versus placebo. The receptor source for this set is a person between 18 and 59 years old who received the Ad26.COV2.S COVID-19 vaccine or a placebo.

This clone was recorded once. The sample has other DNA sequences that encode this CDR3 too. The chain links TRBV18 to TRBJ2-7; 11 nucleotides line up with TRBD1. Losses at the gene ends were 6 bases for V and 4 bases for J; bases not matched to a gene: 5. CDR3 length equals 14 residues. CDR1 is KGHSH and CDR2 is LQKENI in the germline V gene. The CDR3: CASSPGQGAYEQYF. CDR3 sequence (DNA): TGTGCCAGCTCGCCCGGACAGGGGGCGTACGAGCAGTACTTC. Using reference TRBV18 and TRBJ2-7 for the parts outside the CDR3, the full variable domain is NAGVMQNPRHLVRRRGQEARLRCSPMKGHSHVYWYRQLPEEGLKFMVYLQKENIIDESGMPKERFSAEFPKEGPSILRIQQVVRGDSAAYFCASSPGQGAYEQYFGPGTRLTVT.

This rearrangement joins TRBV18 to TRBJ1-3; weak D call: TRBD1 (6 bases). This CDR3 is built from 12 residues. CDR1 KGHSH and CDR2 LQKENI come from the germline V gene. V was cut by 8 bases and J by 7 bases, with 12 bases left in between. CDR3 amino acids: CASPYRANTIYF. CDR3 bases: TGTGCCAGCCCGTACAGGGCGAACACCATATATTTT.

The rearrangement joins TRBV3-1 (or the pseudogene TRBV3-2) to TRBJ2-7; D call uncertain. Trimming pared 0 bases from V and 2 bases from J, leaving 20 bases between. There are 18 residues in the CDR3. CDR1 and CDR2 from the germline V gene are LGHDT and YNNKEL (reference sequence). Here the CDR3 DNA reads TGTGCCAGCAGCCAAGATCGGTCTCCGACACGTCTAACCTACGAGCAGTACTTC. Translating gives CASSQDRSPTRLTYEQYF.

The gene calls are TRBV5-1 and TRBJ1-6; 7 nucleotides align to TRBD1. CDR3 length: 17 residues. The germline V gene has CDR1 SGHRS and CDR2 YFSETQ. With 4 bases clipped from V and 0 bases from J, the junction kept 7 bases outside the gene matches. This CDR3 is CASSDLDRSSYNSPLHF. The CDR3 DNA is TGCGCCAGCAGCGACCTGGACAGGAGCTCCTATAATTCACCCCTCCACTTT.

The CDR3 is CASSLDREAYEQYF. The CDR3 DNA sequence: TGCGCCAGCAGCTTGGACAGGGAGGCCTACGAGCAGTACTTC. The V and J genes are TRBV5-1 and TRBJ2-7, with D possibly called TRBD1 or TRBD2 (6 bases each). Germline V CDR1 and CDR2: SGHRS, YFSETQ. The CDR3 has 14 amino acids. V lost 0 bases and J lost 2, with 9 bases in between.

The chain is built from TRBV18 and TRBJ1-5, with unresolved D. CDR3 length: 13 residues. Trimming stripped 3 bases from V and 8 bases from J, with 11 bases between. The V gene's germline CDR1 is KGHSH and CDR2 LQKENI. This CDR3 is CASSPGPREPQHF. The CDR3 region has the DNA TGTGCCAGCTCACCTGGGCCGCGCGAGCCCCAGCATTTT. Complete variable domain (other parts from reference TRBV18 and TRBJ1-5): NAGVMQNPRHLVRRRGQEARLRCSPMKGHSHVYWYRQLPEEGLKFMVYLQKENIIDESGMPKERFSAEFPKEGPSILRIQQVVRGDSAAYFCASSPGPREPQHFGDGTRLSIL.

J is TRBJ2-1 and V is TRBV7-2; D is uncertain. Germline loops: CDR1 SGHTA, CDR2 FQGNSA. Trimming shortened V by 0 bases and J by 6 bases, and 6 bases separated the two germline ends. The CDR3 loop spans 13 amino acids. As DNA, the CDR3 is TGTGCCAGCAGCTTAGCCGGAGCCAATGAGCAGTTCTTC. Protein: CASSLAGANEQFF.

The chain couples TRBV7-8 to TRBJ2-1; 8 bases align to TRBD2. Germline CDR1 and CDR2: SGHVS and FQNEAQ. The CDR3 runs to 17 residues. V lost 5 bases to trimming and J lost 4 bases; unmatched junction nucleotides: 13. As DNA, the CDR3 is TGTGCCAGCAGCCAGAAAAGAGCGGGAGCGGGTTACAATGAGCAGTTCTTC. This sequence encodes CASSQKRAGAGYNEQFF.

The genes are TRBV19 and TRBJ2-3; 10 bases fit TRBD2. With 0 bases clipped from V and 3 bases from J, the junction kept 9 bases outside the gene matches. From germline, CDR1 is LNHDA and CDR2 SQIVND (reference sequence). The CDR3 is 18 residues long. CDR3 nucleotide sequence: TGTGCCAGTAGTATAGATGCCCAGGCTAGCGGGAGAACAGATACGCAGTATTTT. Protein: CASSIDAQASGRTDTQYF.

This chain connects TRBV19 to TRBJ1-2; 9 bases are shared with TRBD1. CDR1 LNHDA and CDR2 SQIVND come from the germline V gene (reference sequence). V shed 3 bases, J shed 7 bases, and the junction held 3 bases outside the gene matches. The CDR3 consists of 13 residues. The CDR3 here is CASSIGTGTGYTF. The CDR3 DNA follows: TGTGCCAGTAGTATTGGGACAGGGACTGGCTACACCTTC.